The T cell receptor (beta chain) under discussion was sequenced for a study of post-analysis software for immune sequencing data. Study-wide points: Roughly 5 TRBV segments occurring more often in patients than controls included TRBV5-6, TRBV5-1 and TRBV20-1.

Tagging with unique molecular identifiers was a feature of the TCR beta cDNA libraries. A single record per CDR3 protein comes from TCRdb applying MiXCR to the PCR reads. The sample consists of roughly 540,000 distinct CDR3 sequences, less than 40% of them appearing once. Trimming cost V 6 bases and J 6 bases; bases outside gene matches: 7. The length of the CDR3 is 15 residues. The germline CDR1 and CDR2 sequences are SNHLY and FYNNEI. This clonotype has more than one count but fewer than ten. No antigen is known for it. Material: blood. The clonotype originates from a girl aged 2-17 years with multiple sclerosis. V is TRBV2 and J is TRBJ2-1; 11 positions agree with TRBD2. CDR3 in amino acids: CASSIAGGKVNEQFF. CDR3 coding DNA: TGTGCCAGCAGCATAGCGGGGGGGAAAGTCAATGAGCAGTTCTTC.